The following is a T cell receptor (beta chain) sequence with its context. The antigen remains undetermined. Trimming pared 1 base from V and 2 bases from J, leaving 12 bases between. CDR3 length: 15 residues. Germline CDR1 is SGHTA and CDR2 is FQGNSA. Here immunoSEQ multiplex PCR was the method, and the copy in TCRdb shows in-frame clones only, minus some. This table holds about 430,000 clones, 90% found once. This specimen belongs to a study of Ad26.COV2.S vaccination and SARS-CoV-2 variants. As for the study in general: Each vaccinee took Ad26.COV2.S intramuscularly, once or twice 56 days apart. The study, taken as a whole, reports: With respect to non-spike TCR breadth, vaccine and placebo recipients were similar.

Treatment noted: some 20 received Ad26.COV2.S at low or high dose, single or two shots; roughly five received placebo; per-sample allocation not given. Specimen acquisition occurred on day 63 following the initial vaccine or placebo injection. V usage is TRBV7-2 and J usage is TRBJ2-7; the D gene is possibly TRBD2 (5 bases). Source: peripheral blood, taken in a trial of Ad26.COV2.S vaccine versus placebo. The sequence was collected from a person between 18 and 65 years old who received the Ad26.COV2.S COVID-19 vaccine or a placebo. Here the CDR3 DNA reads TGTGCCAGCAGCTTAGATCTAGCCATCGCCTACGAGCAGTACTTC. This encodes CASSLDLAIAYEQYF. Full variable domain (rest looked up from reference TRBV7-2 and TRBJ2-7): GAGVSQSPSNKVTEKGKDVELRCDPISGHTALYWYRQSLGQGLEFLIYFQGNSAPDKSGLPSDRFSAERTGGSVSTLTIQRTQQEDSAVYLCASSLDLAIAYEQYFGPGTRLTVT.